What follows are 15 T cell receptor beta chains derived from one specimen sequenced in a study. Using its own MiXCR run on the 5' RACE reads, TCRdb lists one record per CDR3 protein. The sample lists 10,000 to 13,000 distinct CDR3 sequences; about 15% were seen once. Treg sorting used a CD4+CD25+CD127-/low gate. The material sequenced was Tregs sorted from a lymph node. All receptors come from a female donor with breast cancer.

With respect to this clonotype: A read error may explain this, as a much larger clone is one base away. The gene calls are TRBV6-2 or TRBV6-3 and TRBJ1-5; D is perhaps TRBD1 (6 bases). The germline CDR1 and CDR2 sequences are MNHEY and SVGEGT. The CDR3 loop spans 14 amino acids. The CDR3 DNA is TGTGCCAGCACCCTATATGGGGGCAATCAGCCCCAGCGTTTT. As protein: CASTLYGGNQPQRF.

At least ten counts were recorded for this clonotype. The chain combines TRBV6-2 or TRBV6-3 with TRBJ2-7; the D is unclear. V was clipped by 0 bases and J by 3 bases, with 12 bases between them. CDR3 length: 15 amino acids. Looked up from germline, CDR1 is MNHEY and CDR2 is SVGEGT. CDR3 sequence reads: CASSYSKGPRYEQYF. The CDR3 coding sequence is TGTGCCAGCAGTTACTCGAAAGGACCGCGCTACGAGCAGTACTTC.

Within the sample, this clonotype is medium-sized. The J gene is TRBJ1-1, the V gene TRBV28, with D perhaps TRBD1 (6 bases). Trimming removed 5 bases from V and 6 bases from J, with 19 bases in between. This CDR3 region has 15 residues. The germline gives CDR1 MDHEN, CDR2 SYDVKM. CDR3 sequence: CASSPPQGYGPEAFF. Here the CDR3 DNA reads TGTGCCAGCAGTCCGCCACAGGGTTATGGTCCTGAAGCTTTCTTT.

On this clonotype: At one of its ends the junction is not consistent with the germline gene, which may arise from a read error. The rearrangement joins TRBV28 to TRBJ2-7; D is unresolved. CDR1 MDHEN and CDR2 SYDVKM come from the germline V gene. The CDR3 runs to 12 residues. The CDR3, as DNA: TGTGCCAACAGTTACGGTATCTACGAGCAGTACTTC. This codes for CANSYGIYEQYF. The full variable domain, with the rest looked up from reference TRBV28 and TRBJ2-7, is DVKVTQSSRYLVKRTGEKVFLECVQDMDHENMFWYRQDPGLGLRLIYFSYDVKMKEKGDIPEGYSVSREKKERFSLILESASTNQTSMYLCANSYGIYEQYFGPGTRLTVT.

Concerning this clonotype: A much larger clone is a single base away; this may be a read error. This chain uses TRBV7-8 with TRBJ2-2, with D possibly being TRBD2 (5 bases). Trimming pared 4 bases from V and 1 base from J, leaving 13 bases between. This CDR3 spans 16 amino acids. CDR1 and CDR2 from the germline V gene are SGHVS and FQNEAQ. The CDR3 DNA reads as TGTGCCAGCAGCTCGACGCGGGTTGGGAACACCGGGGAGCTGTTTTTT. Translating gives CASSSTRVGNTGELFF.

The sample holds a few counts of this clonotype. A much bigger clone sits one base away, suggesting this may be a read error. This CDR3 is missing its conserved last phenylalanine or tryptophan, likely due to a read error. CDR3 amino acids: CASSFRGNEQFL. CDR3 nucleotide sequence: TGCGCCAGCAGCTTTCGAGGAAATGAGCAGTTCCTC. This chain uses TRBV5-1 with TRBJ2-1; D is ambiguous. V was shortened by 2 bases and J by 7 bases, with 7 bases between the two germline ends. Germline V lookup: CDR1 SGHRS, CDR2 YFSETQ. The CDR3 is made up of 12 amino acids.

This clonotype was observed many times. The gene calls are TRBV7-9 and TRBJ1-2, with D perhaps matching TRBD1 (5 bases). The CDR3 contains 17 residues. Germline V gene lookup returns CDR1 SEHNR and CDR2 FQNEAQ (reference sequence). Trimming left V 0 bases short and J 3 bases short, with 17 bases between. Written as DNA, the CDR3 is TGTGCCAGCAGCTTAGCGCTTTTGGGGGTCGTTGACTATGGCTACACCTTC. Amino acids: CASSLALLGVVDYGYTF.

This clonotype was counted many times. The junction differs from germline at one of its ends, possibly a read error. The chain couples TRBV9 to TRBJ2-4, with TRBD2 matching over 10 bases. Germline V lookup: CDR1 SGDLS, CDR2 YYNGEE. CDR3 length: 16 residues. CDR3 bases: TGTGCCAGCGGCGTAGAAGGAGCGGGAGGGAGCGCCATTCAGTACTTC. This translates into CASGVEGAGGSAIQYF. Complete variable domain (other parts from reference TRBV9 and TRBJ2-4): DSGVTQTPKHLITATGQRVTLRCSPRSGDLSVYWYQQSLDQGLQFLIQYYNGEERAKGNILERFSAQQFPDLHSELNLSSLELGDSALYFCASGVEGAGGSAIQYFGAGTRLSVL.

Worth noting for this clonotype: A much larger clone lies one base from this, so it may be a read error. The V call is TRBV12-1, the J call TRBJ2-1. TRBV12-1 is a pseudogene locus. The CDR3 is 18 residues long. This CDR3 reads CASSFGGRNGRTYNVQFF. In nucleotides, the CDR3 is TGTGCCAGCAGCTTTGGGGGTCGTAACGGGAGGACCTACAATGTGCAGTTCTTC.

This clonotype was counted at least ten times. The DNA of the CDR3 is TGTGCCACCAGTGATTTCTTCGCTGAGCAGTTCTTC. Protein: CATSDFFAEQFF. The chain couples TRBV24-1 to TRBJ2-1; unclear D gene. The germline CDR1 and CDR2 sequences are KGHDR and SFDVKD. Deletions cut 1 base from V and 9 bases from J, with 6 bases between. CDR3 length: 12 amino acids.

By frequency in the sample, this clonotype is medium-sized (0.01 to 0.1%). The V call is TRBV5-1, the J call TRBJ2-3, with D uncertain. The germline V gene has CDR1 SGHRS and CDR2 YFSETQ. The ends were cut back, 2 bases at V and 2 bases at J, with 3 bases in the middle. The CDR3 loop spans 12 amino acids. The CDR3 bases are TGCGCCAGCAGCTTCCCCACAGATACGCAGTATTTT. Its protein product is CASSFPTDTQYF.

This clonotype is medium-sized within its sample. V is TRBV5-6 and J is TRBJ2-4; D is perhaps TRBD1 (5 bases). V lost 3 bases to trimming and J lost 4 bases, with 11 bases between them. This CDR3 contains 14 residues. Germline values: CDR1 SGHDT, CDR2 YYEEEE. CDR3 nucleotide sequence: TGTGCCAGCAGCTGGTTGGGGCCGAAAAACATTCAGTACTTC. Translation: CASSWLGPKNIQYF.

This clonotype qualifies as medium-sized. The chain links TRBV6-5 to TRBJ1-1; no definite D call. The CDR3 covers 12 residues. Per germline, CDR1 MNHEY and CDR2 SVGAGI. The ends were cut back, 6 bases at V and 6 bases at J, with 11 bases in the middle. The CDR3 nucleotides are TGTGCCAGCAGACCCGGACCCGCTGAAGCTTTCTTT. Its protein product is CASRPGPAEAFF.

Relative to its sample, this clonotype is medium-sized. The chain's CDR3 is CASSPGPLPGQGRNTEAFF. CDR3 nucleotide sequence: TGCGCCAGCAGCCCCGGACCACTGCCGGGACAGGGGCGGAACACTGAAGCTTTCTTT. The chain joins TRBV5-1 to TRBJ1-1, with 10 positions matching TRBD1. CDR3 length: 19 amino acids. The V segment lost 4 bases and the J segment 1 base; nucleotides outside the gene matches: 16. Germline CDR1 SGHRS, CDR2 YFSETQ.

This clonotype qualifies as medium-sized. The chain has TRBV6-2 or TRBV6-3 and TRBJ2-7; 11 bases line up with TRBD2. The CDR3 runs 16 residues. Trimming at V came to 8 bases and at J to 1 base, leaving 10 bases not matched to a gene. Germline V CDR1 and CDR2: MNHEY, SVGEGT. The DNA for the CDR3 is TGTGCCAGCCGGGCTTCACTAGCGGGAGTTTCCTACGAGCAGTACTTC. Translation gives CASRASLAGVSYEQYF.